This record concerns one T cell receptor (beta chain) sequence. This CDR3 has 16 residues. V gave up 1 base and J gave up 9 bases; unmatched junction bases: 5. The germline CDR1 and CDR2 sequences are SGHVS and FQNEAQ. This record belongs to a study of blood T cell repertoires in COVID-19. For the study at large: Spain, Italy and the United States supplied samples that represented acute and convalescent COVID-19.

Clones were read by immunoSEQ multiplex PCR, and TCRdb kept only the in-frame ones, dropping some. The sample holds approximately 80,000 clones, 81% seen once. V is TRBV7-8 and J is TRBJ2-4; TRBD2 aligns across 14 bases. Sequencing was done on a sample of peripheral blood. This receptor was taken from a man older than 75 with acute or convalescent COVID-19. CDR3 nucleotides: TGTGCCAGCAGCTTAGGACTAGCGGGAGGGCGAGGCATTCAGTACTTC. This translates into CASSLGLAGGRGIQYF.